This T cell receptor beta chain was documented in a study of blood T cell repertoires in COVID-19. Germline trimming cut 2 bases from V and 3 bases from J; bases unmatched to any gene: 6. Looked up from germline, CDR1 is MNHEY and CDR2 is SVGEGT. This CDR3 spans 17 amino acids. The method was immunoSEQ multiplex PCR; TCRdb's version includes in-frame clones alone and lacks a portion of them. The sample records a few hundred thousand clones, less than 85% being singletons. The source of this sequence is a man in his forties who had recovered from COVID-19. Sequencing used PBMCs or T cells enriched from blood (not recorded which). This chain links TRBV6-2 or TRBV6-3 with TRBJ2-3, with TRBD2 identical over 12 bases. The CDR3 loop is CASSYPGLAGRTDTQYF. CDR3 coding DNA: TGTGCCAGCAGTTACCCGGGACTAGCGGGCCGAACAGATACGCAGTATTTT.